Listed below are T cell receptor beta chains from one sample, sequenced in a study of metastatic and nonmetastatic thyroid tumors. TCRdb re-clonotyped the PCR reads through MiXCR. The data show several thousand clones, with 25% to 30% seen just once and around half held by the top ten. The material sequenced was adjacent normal tissue. These receptors came from a female donor with papillary thyroid cancer or a benign thyroid nodule (not recorded which). Some clones in this sample may be carry-over from other donors' samples. CDR3s include the opening cysteine and the closing phenylalanine or tryptophan. Clone size appears in some rows only: once, few, many, or a class for an expanded clone.

- TRBV20-1 CSARAAGLAGNAGELFF
- TRBV5-8 CASSFRGQGTEAFF
- TRBV9 CASSVAGQARGYTF
medium-sized TRBV5-1 CASSVGGAQTDTQYF
- TRBV27 CASGYRGASGRPGNEQFF
few TRBV2 CASSAEVWHTF
medium-sized TRBV4-2 CASSQDAHHSGRAYEQYF
- TRBV11-2 CASSSGPGNTIYF
few TRBV15 CATSTGTTSSGNTIYF
once TRBV5-1 CASSLAEGLAGYNEQFF
medium-sized TRBV6-1 CASRKLSGRAGETQYF
few TRBV5-1 CASSDGQGFSYGYTF
- TRBV15 CATSRGACSPLHF
- TRBV19 CASSIVIGNEQYF
- TRBV28 CASSFRDYEQYF
many TRBV28 CASSLWGDRLFSSYNEQFF
- TRBV28 CASSLGLRDGYTF
few TRBV9 CASSPSGANVLTF
- TRBV7-2 CASSSNRVGLAEAFF
- TRBV6-1 CASSEGLFMGEQYF
- TRBV7-8 CASSFHLWGDRGLYEQYF
- TRBV20-1 CSARVASNYEQYF
- TRBV7-9 CASSPSATNYGYTF
- TRBV7-8 CASSLDSGTGELFF
- TRBV6-5 CASSYAGDLNEQYF
few TRBV6-1 CASSWITGTVNEQFF
- TRBV28 CASSYGTSGVLSTDTQYF
few TRBV6-5 CASSWDGFSYEQYF
- TRBV20-1 CSARDSGRQETQYF
- TRBV20-1 CSAANRDRGGDEQFF
few TRBV6-1 CASRTGGAGNTEAFF
- TRBV7-9 CASSLSQYYEQYF
few TRBV6-2/TRBV6-3 CASSYSGGAQPQHF
- TRBV7-3 CASSLSRPDTQYF
- TRBV6-1 CASSRQVGGSNYGYTF
few TRBV6-1 CASRGQGRSGYTF
medium-sized TRBV2 CASSSEAEQFF
- TRBV7-2 CASSFTMNTEAFF
- TRBV5-1 CASSLAGNSYEQYF
medium-sized TRBV7-3 CASSFDRGVNTEAFF
few TRBV19 CASSVTGVGANVLTF
few TRBV6-6 CASSYRGGTGDYEQYF
large TRBV4-1 CASSQDRLHTYEQYF
few TRBV5-1 CASSETDSYTEAFF
- TRBV28 CASSLAGGYNSPLHF
- TRBV19 CASSWDRGAEQYF
- TRBV15 CATSRADVGYEQYF
- TRBV2 CASSRDNSYEQHF
few TRBV27 CASAALGGIKFYEQYF
- TRBV11-2 CASSIGLAGEQFF